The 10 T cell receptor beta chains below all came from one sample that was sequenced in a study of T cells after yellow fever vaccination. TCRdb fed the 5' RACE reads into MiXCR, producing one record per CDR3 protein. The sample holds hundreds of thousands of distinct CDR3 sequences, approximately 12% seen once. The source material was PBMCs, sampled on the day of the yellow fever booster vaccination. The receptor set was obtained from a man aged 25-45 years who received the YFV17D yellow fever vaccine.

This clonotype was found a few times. CDR3 region: CASSLDGPYEQYF. The CDR3 DNA sequence: TGTGCCAGCAGTTTGGACGGTCCCTACGAGCAGTACTTC. The V gene is TRBV12-3 or TRBV12-4, the J gene TRBJ2-7, with D hard to call. Deletions cut 3 bases from V and 2 bases from J, with 8 bases between. This CDR3 spans 13 amino acids.

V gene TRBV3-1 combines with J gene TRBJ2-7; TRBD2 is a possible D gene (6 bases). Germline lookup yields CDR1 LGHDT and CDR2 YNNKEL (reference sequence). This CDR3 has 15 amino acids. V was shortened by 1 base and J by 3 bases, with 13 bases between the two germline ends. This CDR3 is CASSQGGTIRYEQYF. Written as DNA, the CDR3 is TGTGCCAGCAGCCAAGGCGGGACGATACGCTACGAGCAGTACTTC.

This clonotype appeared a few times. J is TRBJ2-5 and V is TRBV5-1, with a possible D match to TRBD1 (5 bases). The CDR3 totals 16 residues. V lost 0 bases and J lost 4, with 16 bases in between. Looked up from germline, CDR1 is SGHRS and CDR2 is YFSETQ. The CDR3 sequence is CASSLVSGALGETQYF. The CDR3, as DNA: TGCGCCAGCAGCTTGGTTTCTGGGGCTTTGGGAGAGACCCAGTACTTC.

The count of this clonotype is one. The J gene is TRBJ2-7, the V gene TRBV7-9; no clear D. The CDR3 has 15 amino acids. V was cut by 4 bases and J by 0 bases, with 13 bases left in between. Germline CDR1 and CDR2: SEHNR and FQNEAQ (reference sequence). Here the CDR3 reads CASSSIPLFSYEQYF. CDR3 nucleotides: TGTGCCAGCAGCTCCATTCCCCTCTTCTCCTACGAGCAGTACTTC.

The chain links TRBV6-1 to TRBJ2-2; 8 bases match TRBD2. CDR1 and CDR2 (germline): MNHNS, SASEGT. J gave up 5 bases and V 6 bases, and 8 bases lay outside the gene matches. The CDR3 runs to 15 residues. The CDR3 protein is CASSFSGARTGELFF. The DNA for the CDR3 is TGTGCCAGCAGCTTTAGCGGGGCGAGGACCGGGGAGCTGTTTTTT.

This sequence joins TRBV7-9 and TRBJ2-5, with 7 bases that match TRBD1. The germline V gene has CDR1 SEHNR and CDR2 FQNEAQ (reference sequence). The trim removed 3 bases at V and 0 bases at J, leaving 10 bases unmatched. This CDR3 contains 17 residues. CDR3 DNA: TGTGCCAGCAGCTTTAAAACGGGACAGCCGTACCAAGAGACCCAGTACTTC. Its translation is CASSFKTGQPYQETQYF.

The CDR3 region is CASSLAAGTNTEAFF. The CDR3 bases are TGTGCCAGCAGCTTAGCGGCGGGGACCAACACTGAAGCTTTCTTT. J is TRBJ1-1 and V is TRBV7-2; D is possibly TRBD1 (5 bases). CDR1 and CDR2 from the germline V gene are SGHTA and FQGNSA. With 0 bases removed from V and 2 bases from J, the gap between germline ends came to 10 bases. This CDR3 comprises 15 residues.

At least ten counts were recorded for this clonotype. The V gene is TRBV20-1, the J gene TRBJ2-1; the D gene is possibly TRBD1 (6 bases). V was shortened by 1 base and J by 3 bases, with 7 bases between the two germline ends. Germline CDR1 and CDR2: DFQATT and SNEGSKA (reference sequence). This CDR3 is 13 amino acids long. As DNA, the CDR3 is TGCAGTGCTAGAGGGACAGACTACAATGAGCAGTTCTTC. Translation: CSARGTDYNEQFF.

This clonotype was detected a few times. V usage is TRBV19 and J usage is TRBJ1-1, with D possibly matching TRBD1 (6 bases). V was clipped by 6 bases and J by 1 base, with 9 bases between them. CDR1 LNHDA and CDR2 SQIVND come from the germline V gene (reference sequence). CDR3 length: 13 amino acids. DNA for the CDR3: TGTGCCAGTAGGCAGGGGAGGAACACTGAAGCTTTCTTT. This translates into CASRQGRNTEAFF.

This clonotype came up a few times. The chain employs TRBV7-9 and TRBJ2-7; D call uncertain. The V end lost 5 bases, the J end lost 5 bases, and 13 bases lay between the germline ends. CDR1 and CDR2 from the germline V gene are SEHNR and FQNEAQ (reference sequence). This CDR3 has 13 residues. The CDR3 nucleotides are TGTGCCAGCAGCCGACCCCCAACTCACGAGCAGTACTTC. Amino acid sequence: CASSRPPTHEQYF.